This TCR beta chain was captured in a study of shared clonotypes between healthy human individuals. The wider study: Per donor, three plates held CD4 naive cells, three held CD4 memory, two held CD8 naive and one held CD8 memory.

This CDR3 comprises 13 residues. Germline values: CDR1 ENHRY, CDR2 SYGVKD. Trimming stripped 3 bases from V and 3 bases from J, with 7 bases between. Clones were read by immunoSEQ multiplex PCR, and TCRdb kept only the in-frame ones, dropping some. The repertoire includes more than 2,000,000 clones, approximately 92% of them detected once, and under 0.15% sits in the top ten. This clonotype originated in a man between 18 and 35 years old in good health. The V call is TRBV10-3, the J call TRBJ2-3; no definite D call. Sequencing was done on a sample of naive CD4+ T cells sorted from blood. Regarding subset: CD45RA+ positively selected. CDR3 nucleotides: TGTGCCATCAGTGAACCTTCAACAGATACGCAGTATTTT. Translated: CAISEPSTDTQYF.